Listed below are T cell receptor beta chains from one sample, sequenced in a study of CD8 T cells in ankylosing spondylitis. Each CDR3 protein is one row after TCRdb ran MiXCR on the 5' RACE reads. Of about 500,000 distinct CDR3 sequences listed, about 12% were seen once; the top ten hold nearly 7%. The specimen sequenced was blood, either unsorted or a sorted T cell fraction (not recorded which). The receptors were gathered from a male donor with ankylosing spondylitis. CDR3s include the opening cysteine and the closing phenylalanine or tryptophan. D genes are given only for firm matches. Clone size, where shown, is once, few, many, or a class for clones that have expanded.

d_gene: .; v_gene: TRBV20-1; j_gene: TRBJ2-5; abundance: .; CDR3nt: TGCAGTGCTAGAGATGCCCGGACTCAAGAGACCCAGTACTTC; CDR3aa: CSARDARTQETQYF
d_gene: .; v_gene: TRBV27; j_gene: TRBJ1-1; abundance: .; CDR3nt: TGTGCCAGCAGTGCTGGCCTATACACTGAAGCTTTCTTT; CDR3aa: CASSAGLYTEAFF
d_gene: TRBD1; v_gene: TRBV29-1; j_gene: TRBJ1-2; abundance: .; CDR3nt: TGCAGCGTTGAAGAACCCAGGGGGCGCGTTCTAGTAATAGGCTACACCTTC; CDR3aa: CSVEEPRGRVLVIGYTF
d_gene: .; v_gene: TRBV28; j_gene: TRBJ1-5; abundance: few; CDR3nt: TGTGCCAGCAGTCCGATCCCGACAGCGGGTACCTTCAATCAGCCCCAGCATTTT; CDR3aa: CASSPIPTAGTFNQPQHF
d_gene: TRBD1; v_gene: TRBV29-1; j_gene: TRBJ1-4; abundance: many; CDR3nt: TGCAGCGTCGGACAGGGTAGCCATGAAAAACTGTTTTTT; CDR3aa: CSVGQGSHEKLFF
d_gene: TRBD2; v_gene: TRBV19; j_gene: TRBJ2-5; abundance: few; CDR3nt: TGTGCCAGTAGTATAGTTCCAGCGGGAGAGGAGACCCAGTACTTC; CDR3aa: CASSIVPAGEETQYF
d_gene: .; v_gene: TRBV5-1; j_gene: TRBJ2-1; abundance: few; CDR3nt: TGCGCCAGCAGCTTGCAGTCCTCCAATGAGCAGTTCTTC; CDR3aa: CASSLQSSNEQFF
d_gene: TRBD1; v_gene: TRBV3-1; j_gene: TRBJ2-1; abundance: .; CDR3nt: TGTGCCAGCAGCCTCTTGCCGGGACAGGGGGCTTTTGAGCAGTTCTTC; CDR3aa: CASSLLPGQGAFEQFF
d_gene: .; v_gene: TRBV10-3; j_gene: TRBJ1-6; abundance: .; CDR3nt: TGTGCCATCAGAGCTACCTCGGGGGTGAAGAATTCACCCCTCCACTTT; CDR3aa: CAIRATSGVKNSPLHF
d_gene: TRBD2; v_gene: TRBV5-1; j_gene: TRBJ2-2; abundance: few; CDR3nt: TGCGCCAGCAGCTTGGCGGCTAGCGGGAGTGGAACCGGGGAGCTGTTTTTT; CDR3aa: CASSLAASGSGTGELFF
d_gene: TRBD2; v_gene: TRBV7-9; j_gene: TRBJ2-1; abundance: .; CDR3nt: TGTGCCAGCAGCCTGACTAGCGGGAAGTCCTACAATGAGCAGTTCTTC; CDR3aa: CASSLTSGKSYNEQFF
d_gene: .; v_gene: TRBV20-1; j_gene: TRBJ1-2; abundance: many; CDR3nt: TGCAGTGCTAGGAAAGGACAGAAATACTATGGCTACACCTTC; CDR3aa: CSARKGQKYYGYTF
d_gene: .; v_gene: TRBV10-3; j_gene: TRBJ1-1; abundance: .; CDR3nt: TGTGCCATCAGTGCCGGGGGGACTGAAGCTTTCTTT; CDR3aa: CAISAGGTEAFF
d_gene: TRBD1; v_gene: TRBV12-3/TRBV12-4; j_gene: TRBJ2-2; abundance: .; CDR3nt: TGTGCCAGCAGTAGGACAGGGGTTGACGGGGAGCTGTTTTTT; CDR3aa: CASSRTGVDGELFF
d_gene: .; v_gene: TRBV20-1; j_gene: TRBJ1-1; abundance: .; CDR3nt: TGCAGTGCCCTCCCCGGGCCGAGCACTGAAGCTTTCTTT; CDR3aa: CSALPGPSTEAFF
d_gene: TRBD1; v_gene: TRBV9; j_gene: TRBJ1-1; abundance: few; CDR3nt: TGTGCCAGCAGCATGGGAATGGGACAGGGGGCCACTGAAGCTTTCTTT; CDR3aa: CASSMGMGQGATEAFF
d_gene: TRBD2; v_gene: TRBV20-1; j_gene: TRBJ2-1; abundance: few; CDR3nt: TGCAGTGCTAGAGACAGCGGGAGGGCCAATGAGCAGTTCTTC; CDR3aa: CSARDSGRANEQFF
d_gene: .; v_gene: TRBV24-1; j_gene: TRBJ1-3; abundance: .; CDR3nt: TGTGCCACCAGTGATTTCACTGAGGACACCATATATTTT; CDR3aa: CATSDFTEDTIYF
d_gene: TRBD1; v_gene: TRBV27; j_gene: TRBJ1-2; abundance: few; CDR3nt: TGTGCCAGCAGTTCAATTACTGTCGTGGACAGGGGGGTAAGCGGCTACACCTTC; CDR3aa: CASSSITVVDRGVSGYTF
d_gene: TRBD1; v_gene: TRBV6-4; j_gene: TRBJ1-1; abundance: .; CDR3nt: TGTGCCAGCAGAACAGGGGAGAGGGAGACTGAAGCTTTCTTT; CDR3aa: CASRTGERETEAFF
d_gene: TRBD2; v_gene: TRBV5-1; j_gene: TRBJ2-1; abundance: few; CDR3nt: TGCGCCAGCAGCGCACTAACTAGCGGATACAATGAGCAGTTCTTC; CDR3aa: CASSALTSGYNEQFF
d_gene: TRBD2; v_gene: TRBV7-8; j_gene: TRBJ2-1; abundance: many; CDR3nt: TGTGCCAGCAGCTTGGGCGGGAGGGCCCAAGTGGATGAGCAGTTCTTC; CDR3aa: CASSLGGRAQVDEQFF
d_gene: .; v_gene: TRBV20-1; j_gene: TRBJ1-2; abundance: few; CDR3nt: TGCAGTGCTGTCCGGGACGGGAACTATGGCTACACCTTC; CDR3aa: CSAVRDGNYGYTF
d_gene: .; v_gene: TRBV14; j_gene: TRBJ1-1; abundance: few; CDR3nt: TGTGCCAGCAGCCAAGATTTCAGGGTAAGGACTGAAGCTTTCTTT; CDR3aa: CASSQDFRVRTEAFF
d_gene: TRBD1; v_gene: TRBV7-2; j_gene: TRBJ2-1; abundance: .; CDR3nt: TGTGCCAGCAGCGTGGGACAGGGGTACTACAATGAGCAGTTCTTC; CDR3aa: CASSVGQGYYNEQFF
d_gene: .; v_gene: TRBV27; j_gene: TRBJ2-5; abundance: .; CDR3nt: TGTGCCAGCAGTTTATTCGACAGACAAGAGACCCAGTACTTC; CDR3aa: CASSLFDRQETQYF
d_gene: .; v_gene: TRBV5-1; j_gene: TRBJ2-5; abundance: .; CDR3nt: TGCGCCAGCAGCATCCAGCTAAGGGGCCAAGAGACCCAGTACTTC; CDR3aa: CASSIQLRGQETQYF
d_gene: TRBD1; v_gene: TRBV24-1; j_gene: TRBJ2-3; abundance: few; CDR3nt: TGTGCCACCACCGGGACAGGGGGAACAGATACGCAGTATTTT; CDR3aa: CATTGTGGTDTQYF
d_gene: .; v_gene: TRBV3-1; j_gene: TRBJ2-1; abundance: .; CDR3nt: TGTGCCAGCAGCCGCGACGGTCTCTACAATGAGCAGTTCTTC; CDR3aa: CASSRDGLYNEQFF
d_gene: TRBD1; v_gene: TRBV20-1; j_gene: TRBJ2-4; abundance: few; CDR3nt: TGCAGTGCTAGTTCGGGACAGGGCTTGGGCCCACTAGCCAAAAACATTCAGTACTTC; CDR3aa: CSASSGQGLGPLAKNIQYF
d_gene: .; v_gene: TRBV11-2; j_gene: TRBJ2-7; abundance: few; CDR3nt: TGTGCCAGCAGCTCGACAGGCAATCGTCACGAGCAGTACTTC; CDR3aa: CASSSTGNRHEQYF
d_gene: .; v_gene: TRBV7-9; j_gene: TRBJ1-1; abundance: few; CDR3nt: TGTGCCAGCAGCCAAGGGTGGGACACTGAAGCTTTCTTT; CDR3aa: CASSQGWDTEAFF
d_gene: .; v_gene: TRBV7-9; j_gene: TRBJ1-1; abundance: few; CDR3nt: TGTGCCAGCAGCTCGGGGACCCAGGAAGCTTTCTTT; CDR3aa: CASSSGTQEAFF
d_gene: TRBD1; v_gene: TRBV7-7; j_gene: TRBJ1-4; abundance: few; CDR3nt: TGTGCCAGCAGCCCACAGGGGGTAGAGGAAAAACTGTTTTTT; CDR3aa: CASSPQGVEEKLFF
d_gene: .; v_gene: TRBV19; j_gene: TRBJ1-5; abundance: few; CDR3nt: TGTGCCAGTAGCCGGGAAGGAAGCAATCAGCCCCAGCATTTT; CDR3aa: CASSREGSNQPQHF
d_gene: .; v_gene: TRBV13; j_gene: TRBJ2-7; abundance: .; CDR3nt: TGTGCCAGCAGCTTATCTACCCCCCCCGGGGCCGAGTGGGAGCAGTACTTC; CDR3aa: CASSLSTPPGAEWEQYF
d_gene: .; v_gene: TRBV10-3; j_gene: TRBJ2-3; abundance: .; CDR3nt: TGTGCCATCAGTGAGTCATTAGATACGCAGTATTTT; CDR3aa: CAISESLDTQYF
d_gene: TRBD2; v_gene: TRBV20-1; j_gene: TRBJ2-7; abundance: .; CDR3nt: TGCAGTGCCCTTCGGGGGGTGGTCTCCTACGAGCAGTACTTC; CDR3aa: CSALRGVVSYEQYF
d_gene: .; v_gene: TRBV25-1; j_gene: TRBJ2-1; abundance: .; CDR3nt: TGTGCCAGCAGTGAATGGAGTGTTCAGTTCTTC; CDR3aa: CASSEWSVQFF
d_gene: TRBD2; v_gene: TRBV5-1; j_gene: TRBJ2-2; abundance: few; CDR3nt: TGCGCCAGCAGCCCCCAGGGACTAGTGTACACCGGGGAGCTGTTTTTT; CDR3aa: CASSPQGLVYTGELFF
d_gene: .; v_gene: TRBV5-1; j_gene: TRBJ2-2; abundance: .; CDR3nt: TGCGCCAGCAGCCAGACAGGACCGAACACCGGGGAGCTGTTTTTT; CDR3aa: CASSQTGPNTGELFF
d_gene: .; v_gene: TRBV3-1; j_gene: TRBJ1-2; abundance: .; CDR3nt: TGTGCCAGCAGCCTCGGGACACTAGAAGGGGGCTACACCTTC; CDR3aa: CASSLGTLEGGYTF
d_gene: TRBD2; v_gene: TRBV7-8; j_gene: TRBJ2-3; abundance: few; CDR3nt: TGTGCCAGCAGCTTAGGGACTAGCGGAAGAGCCGGCGCAGATACGCAGTATTTT; CDR3aa: CASSLGTSGRAGADTQYF
d_gene: TRBD2; v_gene: TRBV20-1; j_gene: TRBJ2-5; abundance: .; CDR3nt: TGCAGTGCTAGAGTTTTCGCGGGAGTTGGAGAGACCCAGTACTTC; CDR3aa: CSARVFAGVGETQYF
d_gene: .; v_gene: TRBV5-6; j_gene: TRBJ2-1; abundance: .; CDR3nt: TGTGCCAGCAGCTTTGGGGGGAGGACCCAACGGGATGAGCAGTTCTTC; CDR3aa: CASSFGGRTQRDEQFF
d_gene: .; v_gene: TRBV20-1; j_gene: TRBJ2-1; abundance: .; CDR3nt: TGCAGTGCAATAAAGACCCCTCGGTGGTTCTTC; CDR3aa: CSAIKTPRWFF
d_gene: .; v_gene: TRBV15; j_gene: TRBJ1-2; abundance: .; CDR3nt: TGTGCCACCAGCAGCAGAAGGGGGGGTCACTACACCTTC; CDR3aa: CATSSRRGGHYTF
d_gene: TRBD1; v_gene: TRBV7-9; j_gene: TRBJ1-2; abundance: many; CDR3nt: TGTGCCAGCAGCTACACAGGGGGCCCCTATGGCTACACCTTC; CDR3aa: CASSYTGGPYGYTF
d_gene: .; v_gene: TRBV12-3/TRBV12-4; j_gene: TRBJ1-2; abundance: few; CDR3nt: TGTGCCAGCAGTCCCGGAATACGGATCTACACCTTC; CDR3aa: CASSPGIRIYTF
d_gene: .; v_gene: TRBV5-1; j_gene: TRBJ2-1; abundance: few; CDR3nt: TGCGCCAGCAGCTTCCCGGTCGGTGACAATGAGCAGTTCTTC; CDR3aa: CASSFPVGDNEQFF
d_gene: .; v_gene: TRBV12-3/TRBV12-4; j_gene: TRBJ2-1; abundance: many; CDR3nt: TGTGCCAGCAGAACTCTTCGTCGCTCCTACAATGAGCAGTTCTTC; CDR3aa: CASRTLRRSYNEQFF
d_gene: .; v_gene: TRBV18; j_gene: TRBJ2-2; abundance: few; CDR3nt: TGTGCCAGCTCACCATGGCAATCGGACACCGCGGAGCTGTTTTTT; CDR3aa: CASSPWQSDTAELFF
d_gene: .; v_gene: TRBV6-4; j_gene: TRBJ1-6; abundance: few; CDR3nt: TGTGCCAGCAGTGAGTTAGGAGGCTCCTATAATTCACCCCTCCACTTT; CDR3aa: CASSELGGSYNSPLHF
d_gene: TRBD2; v_gene: TRBV5-1; j_gene: TRBJ2-5; abundance: few; CDR3nt: TGCGCCAGCAGCTTGGGGACTAGCTCCGGCCAAGAGACCCAGTACTTC; CDR3aa: CASSLGTSSGQETQYF
d_gene: TRBD1; v_gene: TRBV20-1; j_gene: TRBJ2-1; abundance: few; CDR3nt: TGCAGTGCTAGCCGGGACAGCGATGAGCAGTTCTTC; CDR3aa: CSASRDSDEQFF
d_gene: TRBD2; v_gene: TRBV20-1; j_gene: TRBJ2-3; abundance: many; CDR3nt: TGCAGTGCTAAATCCTTTACTAGCGGCACAGATACGCAGTATTTT; CDR3aa: CSAKSFTSGTDTQYF
d_gene: .; v_gene: TRBV6-2/TRBV6-3; j_gene: TRBJ1-2; abundance: few; CDR3nt: TGTGCCAGCACCAACGGGGCCTATGGCTACACCTTC; CDR3aa: CASTNGAYGYTF